This T cell receptor (beta chain) was sequenced in a study of Graves' ophthalmopathy and Graves' hyperthyroidism. At the level of the study: Peripheral blood was obtained at first diagnosis, ahead of any treatment.

For this clonotype: Its target is not known.

RNA transcripts served as template for amplifying TCR beta CDR3 sequences. RT-PCR was first run with HTBI primers, then multiplex PCR in a second round. TCRdb independently ran MiXCR on the multiplex PCR reads; one entry per CDR3 protein. The data contain under 800,000 distinct CDR3 sequences, about a fifth of them singletons. A diagnosis was made from clinical symptoms together with serum thyroxine, TRAb, thyroid ultrasound and orbital computed tomography. This CDR3 is built from 14 residues. V was trimmed by 2 bases and J by 1 base, leaving 8 bases between them. Germline assignment: CDR1 MNHNS and CDR2 SASEGT. Findings and limits, study-wide: Blood shared most expanded thyroid clonotypes above 0.001 frequency.

Source material: peripheral blood. The origin of this receptor is a woman aged 18-29 years with stable Graves' hyperthyroidism. Some clones in this sample may be carry-over from other donors' samples. V usage is TRBV6-1 and J usage is TRBJ2-5; no firm D call. The DNA of the CDR3 is TGTGCCAGCAGTGAAACACGGGCCCAAGAGACCCAGTACTTC. This gives the protein CASSETRAQETQYF.